Listed below are T cell receptor beta chains from one sample, sequenced in a study of human T cells and chemical hapten exposure. Using its own MiXCR run on the RACE reads, TCRdb lists one record per CDR3 protein. The profile shows nearly 80,000 distinct CDR3 sequences, about a tenth of them singletons. Material: whole blood, obtained in connection with sensitization to the hapten diphenylcyclopropenone (DPC). These receptors all stem from a woman between 45 and 60 years old with alopecia areata. Some clones in this sample may be carry-over from other donors' samples. CDR3s include the opening cysteine and the closing phenylalanine or tryptophan.

>TRBV14|TRBJ2-3
CASSQVPADTQYF
>TRBV21-1|TRBJ2-7
CASTPLRGPYEQYF
>TRBV6-2/TRBV6-3|TRBJ2-7
CASSSGQTYEQYF
>TRBV7-9|TRBJ2-3
CASTLSGAGLTDTQYF
>TRBV6-2/TRBV6-3|TRBJ2-7
CASMGQGPYEQYF
>TRBV7-2|TRBJ2-3
CASSVGRLAGSTDTQYF
>TRBV18|TRBJ1-5
CASSQDRAHQPQHF
>TRBV28|TRBJ1-1
CASSPGGPVEAFF
>TRBV27|TRBJ2-7
CASSSTVYEQYF
>TRBV27|TRBJ2-6
CASSLYVNSGANVLTF